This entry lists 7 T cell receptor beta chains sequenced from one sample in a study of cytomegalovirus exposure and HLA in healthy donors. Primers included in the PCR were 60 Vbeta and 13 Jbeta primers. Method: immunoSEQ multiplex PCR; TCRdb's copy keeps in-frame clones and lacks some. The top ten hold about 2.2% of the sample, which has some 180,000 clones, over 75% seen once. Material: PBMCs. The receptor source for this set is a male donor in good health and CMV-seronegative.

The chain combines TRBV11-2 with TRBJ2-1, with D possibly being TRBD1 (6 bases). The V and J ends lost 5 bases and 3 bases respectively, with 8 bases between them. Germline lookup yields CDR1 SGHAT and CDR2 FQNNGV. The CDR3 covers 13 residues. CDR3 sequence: CASSQDSYNEQFF. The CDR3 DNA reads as TGTGCCAGCAGCCAGGACAGCTACAATGAGCAGTTCTTC.

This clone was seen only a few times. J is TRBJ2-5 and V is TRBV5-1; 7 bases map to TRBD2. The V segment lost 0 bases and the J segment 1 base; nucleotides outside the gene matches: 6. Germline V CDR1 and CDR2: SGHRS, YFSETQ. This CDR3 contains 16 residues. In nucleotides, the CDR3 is TGCGCCAGCAGCTTGGGGGGCGGGGGACCCCAAGAGACCCAGTACTTC. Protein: CASSLGGGGPQETQYF.

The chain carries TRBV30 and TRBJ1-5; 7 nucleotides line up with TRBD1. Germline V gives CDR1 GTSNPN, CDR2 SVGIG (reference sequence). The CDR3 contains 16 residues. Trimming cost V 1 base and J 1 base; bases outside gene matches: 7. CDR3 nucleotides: TGTGCCTGGAGTGCCTACAGGGGCCGGAGCAATCAGCCCCAGCATTTT. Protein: CAWSAYRGRSNQPQHF.

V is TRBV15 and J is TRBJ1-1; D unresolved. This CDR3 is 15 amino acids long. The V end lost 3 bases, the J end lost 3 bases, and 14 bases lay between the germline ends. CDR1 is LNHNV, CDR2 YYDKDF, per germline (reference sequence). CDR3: CATSRGRRPDTEAFF. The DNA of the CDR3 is TGTGCCACCAGCAGGGGGAGGAGGCCGGACACTGAAGCTTTCTTT.

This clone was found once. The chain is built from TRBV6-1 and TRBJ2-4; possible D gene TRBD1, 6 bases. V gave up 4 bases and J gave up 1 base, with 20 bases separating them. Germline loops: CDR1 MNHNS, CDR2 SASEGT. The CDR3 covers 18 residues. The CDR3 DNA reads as TGTGCCAGCAGTGGAGGGGGTCCGGTCTTGACTGCCAAAAACATTCAGTACTTC. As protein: CASSGGGPVLTAKNIQYF.

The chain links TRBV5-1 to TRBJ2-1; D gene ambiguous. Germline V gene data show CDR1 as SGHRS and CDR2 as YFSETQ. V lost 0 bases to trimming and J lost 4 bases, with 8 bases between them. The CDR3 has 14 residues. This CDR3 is CASSLGLEYNEQFF. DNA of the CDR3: TGCGCCAGCAGCTTGGGGCTAGAGTACAATGAGCAGTTCTTC. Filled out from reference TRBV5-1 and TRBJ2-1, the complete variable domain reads KAGVTQTPRYLIKTRGQQVTLSCSPISGHRSVSWYQQTPGQGLQFLFEYFSETQRNKGNFPGRFSGRQFSNSRSEMNVSTLELGDSALYLCASSLGLEYNEQFFGPGTRLTVL.

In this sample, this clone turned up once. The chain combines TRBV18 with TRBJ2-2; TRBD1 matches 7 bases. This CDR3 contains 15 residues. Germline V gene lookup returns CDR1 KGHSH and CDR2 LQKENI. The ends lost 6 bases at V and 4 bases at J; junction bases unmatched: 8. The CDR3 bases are TGTGCCAGCTCCCTCGACAGGGCGTCCACCGGGGAGCTGTTTTTT. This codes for CASSLDRASTGELFF.